These T cell receptor beta chains were read from a single sample in a study of graft-versus-host responses after intestinal transplantation. The method was immunoSEQ multiplex PCR; TCRdb's version includes in-frame clones alone and lacks a portion of them. The data hold roughly 18,000 clones, with around 38% observed a single time. This specimen was alloreactive CD4+ T cells from a mixed lymphocyte reaction culture, taken before intestinal transplant. These receptors were taken from a human patient who received an intestinal transplant. The CDR3 runs from the conserved cysteine through the conserved F or W. Fields, in order: D gene, CDR3 length, clone size, V gene, J gene, CDR3 DNA, CDR3 protein. A D gene is named only where the DNA matches it firmly. Rows give clone size only sometimes, using once, few, many, or a class for an expanded clone.

D gene: NA
CDR3 length: 15
clone size: once
V gene: TRBV2
J gene: TRBJ1-4
CDR3 DNA: TGTGCCAGCAGTGTTAACGGGACCCCTAATGAAAAACTGTTTTTT
CDR3 protein: CASSVNGTPNEKLFF

D gene: NA
CDR3 length: 15
clone size: NA
V gene: TRBV6-1
J gene: TRBJ1-3
CDR3 DNA: TGTGCCAGCAGCCCCGACGGGGTCTCTGGAAACACCATATATTTT
CDR3 protein: CASSPDGVSGNTIYF

D gene: TRBD1
CDR3 length: 15
clone size: few
V gene: TRBV9
J gene: TRBJ2-1
CDR3 DNA: TGTGCCAGCGCATACCGACAGGGTTATGGCAATGAGCAGTTCTTC
CDR3 protein: CASAYRQGYGNEQFF

D gene: NA
CDR3 length: 13
clone size: NA
V gene: TRBV7-3
J gene: TRBJ2-3
CDR3 DNA: TGTGCCAGCAGCCCAAGGCGGGGTGATACGCAGTATTTT
CDR3 protein: CASSPRRGDTQYF

D gene: TRBD1
CDR3 length: 13
clone size: medium-sized
V gene: TRBV7-9
J gene: TRBJ1-2
CDR3 DNA: TGTGCCAGCAGCCCCGACAGGGTTAATGGCTACACCTTC
CDR3 protein: CASSPDRVNGYTF

D gene: NA
CDR3 length: 12
clone size: NA
V gene: TRBV18
J gene: TRBJ1-1
CDR3 DNA: TGTGCCAGCTCACCACCGAGGGGAGAAGCTTTCTTT
CDR3 protein: CASSPPRGEAFF

D gene: TRBD1
CDR3 length: 14
clone size: few
V gene: TRBV10-3
J gene: TRBJ2-7
CDR3 DNA: TGTGCCATCAGTCAGACAGGGGTCCAATATCAGAAGTACTTC
CDR3 protein: CAISQTGVQYQKYF

D gene: NA
CDR3 length: 13
clone size: NA
V gene: TRBV7-2
J gene: TRBJ1-6
CDR3 DNA: TGTGCCAGCAGCTTAGAACGGAATTCACCCCTCCACTTT
CDR3 protein: CASSLERNSPLHF

D gene: NA
CDR3 length: 14
clone size: medium-sized
V gene: TRBV2
J gene: TRBJ1-2
CDR3 DNA: TGTGCCAGCAGTGAAGCGCGGGTGGTAGGGGGCTACACCTTC
CDR3 protein: CASSEARVVGGYTF

D gene: NA
CDR3 length: 17
clone size: NA
V gene: TRBV7-2
J gene: TRBJ1-2
CDR3 DNA: TGTGCCAGCAGCTTACAAGGCGGGGCAGGGAGAAACTATGGCTACACCTTC
CDR3 protein: CASSLQGGAGRNYGYTF

D gene: NA
CDR3 length: 13
clone size: NA
V gene: TRBV5-5
J gene: TRBJ1-3
CDR3 DNA: TGTGCCAGCAGCTTGCCCAAGGGAAACACCATATATTTT
CDR3 protein: CASSLPKGNTIYF

D gene: NA
CDR3 length: 11
clone size: NA
V gene: TRBV10-2
J gene: TRBJ2-5
CDR3 DNA: TGCGCCAGCAGGGGGGAAGAGACCCAGTACTTC
CDR3 protein: CASRGEETQYF

D gene: NA
CDR3 length: 12
clone size: NA
V gene: TRBV10-3
J gene: TRBJ2-3
CDR3 DNA: TGTGCCATCGGGGGCAGATCAGATACGCAGTATTTT
CDR3 protein: CAIGGRSDTQYF

D gene: TRBD2
CDR3 length: 18
clone size: few
V gene: TRBV5-1
J gene: TRBJ2-2
CDR3 DNA: TGCGCCAGCAGCTGGGGGGGGAGGGGCCCAACGAACACCGGGGAGCTGTTTTTT
CDR3 protein: CASSWGGRGPTNTGELFF

D gene: TRBD1
CDR3 length: 15
clone size: NA
V gene: TRBV6-5
J gene: TRBJ1-5
CDR3 DNA: TGTGCCAGCGAGAGGGACAGACTTAGCAATCAGCCCCAGCATTTT
CDR3 protein: CASERDRLSNQPQHF

D gene: TRBD1
CDR3 length: 15
clone size: NA
V gene: TRBV15
J gene: TRBJ1-6
CDR3 DNA: TGTGCCACCAGCAGAGAGCCGGGACAGAATTCACCCCTCCACTTT
CDR3 protein: CATSREPGQNSPLHF

D gene: NA
CDR3 length: 14
clone size: NA
V gene: TRBV7-8
J gene: TRBJ2-1
CDR3 DNA: TGTGCCAGCAGCTTAGCGCTTTCGAGTTCTGAGCAGTTCTTC
CDR3 protein: CASSLALSSSEQFF

D gene: NA
CDR3 length: 10
clone size: few
V gene: TRBV6-4
J gene: TRBJ2-1
CDR3 DNA: TGTGCCACCCACTACAATGAGCAGTTCTTC
CDR3 protein: CATHYNEQFF

D gene: NA
CDR3 length: 11
clone size: NA
V gene: TRBV2
J gene: TRBJ1-1
CDR3 DNA: TGTGCCAGCATGGGGTTCACTGAAGCTTTCTTT
CDR3 protein: CASMGFTEAFF

D gene: NA
CDR3 length: 19
clone size: NA
V gene: TRBV4-1
J gene: TRBJ1-6
CDR3 DNA: TGCGCCAGCAGCCAAGATCTTGGGGCACGCCCGGGACATAATTCACCCCTCCACTTT
CDR3 protein: CASSQDLGARPGHNSPLHF

D gene: TRBD2
CDR3 length: 16
clone size: many
V gene: TRBV5-1
J gene: TRBJ2-1
CDR3 DNA: TGCGCCAGCAGCTTTGGGGCCGCTAGCGGGGGGGCGGGGAAGTTCTTC
CDR3 protein: CASSFGAASGGAGKFF

D gene: TRBD1
CDR3 length: 17
clone size: NA
V gene: TRBV5-1
J gene: TRBJ2-2
CDR3 DNA: TGCGCCAGCAGCTTGGTGGGACAGGGTCCAGGATCCGGGGAGCTGTTTTTT
CDR3 protein: CASSLVGQGPGSGELFF

D gene: NA
CDR3 length: 16
clone size: few
V gene: TRBV5-4
J gene: TRBJ1-1
CDR3 DNA: TGTGCCAGCAGCCCCCGGGGGGGGTCGACGAACACTGAAGCTTTCTTT
CDR3 protein: CASSPRGGSTNTEAFF

D gene: NA
CDR3 length: 15
clone size: medium-sized
V gene: TRBV7-8
J gene: TRBJ1-6
CDR3 DNA: TGTGCCAGCAGCTTAGGGGTGGGATCCGGCTCACCCCTCCACTTT
CDR3 protein: CASSLGVGSGSPLHF

D gene: TRBD1
CDR3 length: 18
clone size: NA
V gene: TRBV5-1
J gene: TRBJ1-2
CDR3 DNA: TGCGCCAGCAGCTTGGGACACCCACCGGGACAGGGGGTTAATGGCTACACCTTC
CDR3 protein: CASSLGHPPGQGVNGYTF

D gene: NA
CDR3 length: 12
clone size: NA
V gene: TRBV2
J gene: TRBJ2-7
CDR3 DNA: TGTGCCAGCAGTGGGGGGGTGGGGGAGCAGTACTTC
CDR3 protein: CASSGGVGEQYF

D gene: TRBD1
CDR3 length: 15
clone size: NA
V gene: TRBV4-1
J gene: TRBJ2-2
CDR3 DNA: TGCGCCAGCAGCCAGACAGGGGCCGGGGCCGGGGAGCTGTTTTTT
CDR3 protein: CASSQTGAGAGELFF

D gene: TRBD2
CDR3 length: 15
clone size: NA
V gene: TRBV6-1
J gene: TRBJ2-1
CDR3 DNA: TGTGCCAGCAATCGACTAGCGGGGATTTACAATGAGCAGTTCTTC
CDR3 protein: CASNRLAGIYNEQFF

D gene: NA
CDR3 length: 14
clone size: few
V gene: TRBV9
J gene: TRBJ2-3
CDR3 DNA: TGTGCCAGCAGCGTAACTGGATTCACAGATACGCAGTATTTT
CDR3 protein: CASSVTGFTDTQYF

D gene: NA
CDR3 length: 13
clone size: NA
V gene: TRBV5-1
J gene: TRBJ1-2
CDR3 DNA: TGCGCCAGCAGCAACACCTTTAACTATGGCTACACCTTC
CDR3 protein: CASSNTFNYGYTF

D gene: NA
CDR3 length: 13
clone size: NA
V gene: TRBV2
J gene: TRBJ1-4
CDR3 DNA: TGTGCCAGCGAGGGTAGACGGCTCGAAAAACTGTTTTTT
CDR3 protein: CASEGRRLEKLFF

D gene: NA
CDR3 length: 14
clone size: NA
V gene: TRBV30
J gene: TRBJ2-1
CDR3 DNA: TGTGCCTTAACCAGGGTGCTTGGAGACAATGAGCAGTTCTTC
CDR3 protein: CALTRVLGDNEQFF

D gene: NA
CDR3 length: 11
clone size: NA
V gene: TRBV14
J gene: TRBJ2-5
CDR3 DNA: TGTGCCAGCAGCGCAGGGGAGACCCAGTACTTC
CDR3 protein: CASSAGETQYF

D gene: NA
CDR3 length: 15
clone size: NA
V gene: TRBV5-6
J gene: TRBJ2-7
CDR3 DNA: TGTGCCAGCATCCGGGGCCCGGGGGCAAGTTACGAGCAGTACTTC
CDR3 protein: CASIRGPGASYEQYF

D gene: NA
CDR3 length: 14
clone size: few
V gene: TRBV18
J gene: TRBJ1-5
CDR3 DNA: TGTGCCAGCTCACCGGTGACTACCAATCAGCCCCAGCATTTT
CDR3 protein: CASSPVTTNQPQHF

D gene: NA
CDR3 length: 13
clone size: NA
V gene: TRBV7-9
J gene: TRBJ1-6
CDR3 DNA: TGTGCCAGCAGCCCAGTTAATAATTCACCCCTCCACTTT
CDR3 protein: CASSPVNNSPLHF

D gene: TRBD1
CDR3 length: 15
clone size: NA
V gene: TRBV27
J gene: TRBJ2-7
CDR3 DNA: TGTGCCAGCAAACCTCGGGACAGGGGGCCCTACGAGCAGTACTTC
CDR3 protein: CASKPRDRGPYEQYF

D gene: NA
CDR3 length: 14
clone size: few
V gene: TRBV18
J gene: TRBJ1-5
CDR3 DNA: TGTGCCAGCTCCCTTCGGGGGGGCAATCAGCCCCAGCATTTT
CDR3 protein: CASSLRGGNQPQHF

D gene: NA
CDR3 length: 16
clone size: NA
V gene: TRBV9
J gene: TRBJ2-3
CDR3 DNA: TGTGCCAGCAGCGTATCCCCGTCGGGGATACCAGATACGCAGTATTTT
CDR3 protein: CASSVSPSGIPDTQYF

D gene: NA
CDR3 length: 14
clone size: few
V gene: TRBV9
J gene: TRBJ2-2
CDR3 DNA: TGTGCCAGCAGCGTACTCAGAAACACCGGGGAGCTGTTTTTT
CDR3 protein: CASSVLRNTGELFF

D gene: NA
CDR3 length: 16
clone size: NA
V gene: TRBV11-3
J gene: TRBJ2-1
CDR3 DNA: TGTGCCAGCAGCTTAGACGGGTACACAGGGGGGGATGAGCAGTTCTTC
CDR3 protein: CASSLDGYTGGDEQFF

D gene: TRBD1
CDR3 length: 14
clone size: NA
V gene: TRBV6-4
J gene: TRBJ2-3
CDR3 DNA: TGTGCCTGCAGCCAAGGGGGCAAGGCAGATACGCAGTATTTT
CDR3 protein: CACSQGGKADTQYF

D gene: TRBD2
CDR3 length: 14
clone size: NA
V gene: TRBV5-1
J gene: TRBJ2-3
CDR3 DNA: TGCGCCAGCAGCTTACGGGGGGGCCACGTTAAGCAGTATTTT
CDR3 protein: CASSLRGGHVKQYF

D gene: TRBD1
CDR3 length: 13
clone size: few
V gene: TRBV11-3
J gene: TRBJ1-2
CDR3 DNA: TGTGCCAGCAGCCCGACAGGGGGCGGAGGCTACACCTTC
CDR3 protein: CASSPTGGGGYTF

D gene: NA
CDR3 length: 15
clone size: medium-sized
V gene: TRBV19
J gene: TRBJ1-3
CDR3 DNA: TGTGCCAGTACGGTCGTCCTTTCCTCCGGAAACACCATATATTTT
CDR3 protein: CASTVVLSSGNTIYF

D gene: NA
CDR3 length: 14
clone size: NA
V gene: TRBV7-3
J gene: TRBJ2-3
CDR3 DNA: TGTGCCAGCAGCGTTTGGGGATCCACAGATACGCAGTATTTT
CDR3 protein: CASSVWGSTDTQYF

D gene: NA
CDR3 length: 15
clone size: few
V gene: TRBV7-2
J gene: TRBJ2-3
CDR3 DNA: TGTGCCAGCAGCTTAGCGGGACTCATCACAGATACGCAGTATTTT
CDR3 protein: CASSLAGLITDTQYF

D gene: TRBD1
CDR3 length: 14
clone size: NA
V gene: TRBV15
J gene: TRBJ2-5
CDR3 DNA: TGTGCCACCAGCAGGGGACAGGGGAAAGAGACCCAGTACTTC
CDR3 protein: CATSRGQGKETQYF

D gene: NA
CDR3 length: 15
clone size: NA
V gene: TRBV27
J gene: TRBJ1-2
CDR3 DNA: TGTGCCAGCACCCCATGGGACGGGACTAACTATGGCTACACCTTC
CDR3 protein: CASTPWDGTNYGYTF

D gene: NA
CDR3 length: 14
clone size: few
V gene: TRBV11-2
J gene: TRBJ1-2
CDR3 DNA: TGTGCCAGCAGCCCCCCCGGACGGAGCTATGGCTACACCTTC
CDR3 protein: CASSPPGRSYGYTF

D gene: NA
CDR3 length: 17
clone size: few
V gene: TRBV11-2
J gene: TRBJ2-3
CDR3 DNA: TGTGCCAGCAACCCGACCCTAGGTGGGGTCCTCACTGATACGCAGTATTTT
CDR3 protein: CASNPTLGGVLTDTQYF

D gene: NA
CDR3 length: 13
clone size: NA
V gene: TRBV5-1
J gene: TRBJ1-1
CDR3 DNA: TGCGCCAGCAGCTTGGAACCGGGGACTGAAGCTTTCTTT
CDR3 protein: CASSLEPGTEAFF

D gene: NA
CDR3 length: 13
clone size: NA
V gene: TRBV6-5
J gene: TRBJ1-2
CDR3 DNA: TGTGCCAGCAAGCCCCCGAGGGCGGTTGGCTACACCTTC
CDR3 protein: CASKPPRAVGYTF